The subject of this entry is one T cell receptor beta chain. Its antigen is not identified. These data originate in a study of T cells in Graves' hyperthyroidism and ophthalmopathy. Study-level points and caveats: Ophthalmopathy was separated from stable hyperthyroidism by a 13 V-J model.

From less than 13 ml of fresh peripheral blood, PBMCs were isolated. RNA transcripts provided the source from which TCR beta CDR3 regions were amplified. The HTBI primer set served for first-round RT-PCR of the TCR CDR3. MiXCR was run by TCRdb on the multiplex PCR reads, yielding one entry per CDR3 protein. The sample has under 400,000 distinct CDR3 sequences, roughly 20% seen once. The sequenced material came from blood. The TCR originated in a woman aged 40 to 50 with Graves' ophthalmopathy.

DNA for the CDR3: TGTGCCAGCAGTGAAACCGAGATCTATGGCTACACCTTC. Amino acids: CASSETEIYGYTF. This chain joins TRBV6-1 and TRBJ1-2; no clear D. This CDR3 is built from 13 residues. V lost 2 bases and J lost 4, with 8 bases in between. The germline gives CDR1 MNHNS, CDR2 SASEGT.